These T cell receptor beta chains were read from a single sample in a study of blood T cell repertoires in COVID-19. Here immunoSEQ multiplex PCR was the method, and the copy in TCRdb shows in-frame clones only, minus some. The sample shows over 150,000 clones, around 85% of them seen only once. The sequenced material came from peripheral blood. Every receptor here comes from a woman aged 55-70 years with acute or convalescent COVID-19. CDR3s include the opening cysteine and the closing phenylalanine or tryptophan. A D gene is named only where the DNA matches it firmly. For some rows the clone size is stated as once, few or many, or as a class when expanded; others skip it.

-	TRBV9	TRBJ2-6	-	CASSATAHSGANVLTF	TGTGCCAGCAGCGCGACAGCCCACTCTGGGGCCAACGTCCTGACTTTC
few	TRBV11-2	TRBJ2-3	-	CASSFSKGADTQYF	TGTGCCAGCAGCTTCTCAAAAGGGGCAGATACGCAGTATTTT
-	TRBV5-1	TRBJ1-1	-	CASNEDRLNTEAFF	TGCGCCAGCAACGAAGACAGACTGAACACTGAAGCTTTCTTT
-	TRBV9	TRBJ2-2	TRBD2	CASSVVPAGGELFF	TGTGCCAGCAGCGTAGTTCCAGCGGGGGGGGAGCTGTTTTTT
-	TRBV12-3/TRBV12-4	TRBJ1-2	TRBD1	CASSRDRGYGYTF	TGTGCCAGCAGCCGGGACAGGGGCTATGGCTACACCTTC
-	TRBV2	TRBJ1-3	-	CASSDGADFGNTIYF	TGTGCCAGCAGTGATGGAGCAGACTTTGGAAACACCATATATTTT
-	TRBV2	TRBJ1-4	-	CASSLDWRKLFF	TGTGCCAGCAGCCTGGACTGGAGAAAACTGTTTTTT
-	TRBV19	TRBJ2-1	-	CASNPPDSRIEQFF	TGTGCCAGTAACCCGCCTGACAGCCGAATTGAGCAGTTCTTC
-	TRBV5-4	TRBJ2-3	-	CASSQGLATSTDTQYF	TGTGCCAGCAGCCAGGGGCTAGCTACTAGCACAGATACGCAGTATTTT
-	TRBV7-3	TRBJ2-1	TRBD2	CASSLRSSGGLSSYNEQFF	TGTGCCAGCAGCTTAAGATCCAGCGGGGGGCTCAGCTCCTACAATGAGCAGTTCTTC
-	TRBV6-1	TRBJ1-2	-	CASSSQGSVGGYTF	TGTGCCAGCAGTTCACAGGGATCGGTTGGCGGCTACACCTTC
-	TRBV10-3	TRBJ2-2	-	CAISDIGVGTGELFF	TGTGCCATCAGTGATATCGGGGTCGGGACCGGGGAGCTGTTTTTT
-	TRBV5-1	TRBJ1-2	-	CASSLAPGSYGYTF	TGCGCCAGCAGCTTGGCCCCCGGGTCCTATGGCTACACCTTC
-	TRBV7-9	TRBJ2-5	TRBD2	CASSLGSGGFQETQYF	TGTGCCAGCAGCTTAGGGAGCGGGGGGTTCCAAGAGACCCAGTACTTC
-	TRBV18	TRBJ1-2	TRBD1	CASSPNRQGQSYGYTF	TGTGCCAGCTCACCAAACCGACAGGGGCAAAGCTATGGCTACACCTTC
-	TRBV30	TRBJ2-5	-	CAWSEGLKETQYF	TGTGCCTGGAGTGAAGGACTTAAAGAGACCCAGTACTTC
-	TRBV9	TRBJ2-7	TRBD1	CASSVGDRVVHEQYF	TGTGCCAGCAGCGTAGGGGACAGGGTCGTCCACGAGCAGTACTTC
-	TRBV7-3	TRBJ1-4	-	CASSLHPDEKLFF	TGTGCCAGCAGCTTACATCCAGATGAAAAACTGTTTTTT
-	TRBV18	TRBJ1-1	-	CASSRGENTEAFF	TGTGCCAGCTCACGGGGGGAGAACACTGAAGCTTTCTTT
-	TRBV10-2	TRBJ2-1	-	CATRQDVLNEQFF	TGCGCCACTAGACAGGACGTCTTAAATGAGCAGTTCTTC
-	TRBV27	TRBJ1-4	-	CASSFTGDNEKLFF	TGTGCCAGCAGTTTCACAGGCGACAATGAAAAACTGTTTTTT
-	TRBV6-5	TRBJ1-1	TRBD1	CASSFRQGARDTEAFF	TGTGCCAGCAGTTTCCGACAGGGGGCGCGTGACACTGAAGCTTTCTTT
-	TRBV5-6	TRBJ2-1	-	CASSLLGGEQFF	TGTGCCAGCAGCTTGTTGGGGGGTGAGCAGTTCTTC
once	TRBV19	TRBJ1-2	TRBD1	CASSKTGGANGYTF	TGTGCCAGTAGTAAAACAGGGGGCGCGAATGGCTACACCTTC
-	TRBV28	TRBJ1-1	TRBD1	CASSLGTGGGGTEAFF	TGTGCCAGCAGTTTGGGGACAGGGGGCGGGGGAACTGAAGCTTTCTTT
-	TRBV28	TRBJ1-2	-	CASKGQGINYGYTF	TGTGCCAGCAAGGGGCAGGGAATTAACTATGGCTACACCTTC
once	TRBV18	TRBJ1-4	-	CASSPPTGHSDNEKLFF	TGTGCCAGCTCACCACCTACCGGACACTCGGATAATGAAAAACTGTTTTTT
-	TRBV6-6	TRBJ1-2	TRBD1	CASSTSDRGSGYTF	TGTGCCAGCAGTACCTCGGACAGGGGAAGTGGCTACACCTTC
-	TRBV19	TRBJ2-2	-	CASSYTGELFF	TGTGCCAGTAGCTACACCGGGGAGCTGTTTTTT
-	TRBV7-8	TRBJ2-2	TRBD1	CASSHRDRGNGELFF	TGTGCCAGCAGCCACCGGGACAGGGGGAACGGGGAGCTGTTTTTT
-	TRBV18	TRBJ1-2	TRBD1	CASSQQGVYGYTF	TGTGCCAGCTCACAACAGGGGGTCTATGGCTACACCTTC
-	TRBV3-1/TRBV3-2	TRBJ1-1	-	CASSQRGGGTEAFF	TGTGCCAGCAGCCAGCGGGGCGGGGGCACTGAAGCTTTCTTT
-	TRBV6-5	TRBJ1-2	-	CATLPTNRVGGYTF	TGTGCCACTCTTCCTACCAACAGGGTCGGGGGCTACACCTTC
-	TRBV4-1	TRBJ1-4	-	CASGRSPRDNEKLFF	TGCGCCAGCGGTAGATCCCCCAGGGATAATGAAAAACTGTTTTTT
few	TRBV2	TRBJ1-4	TRBD1	CASSGQGSTNEKLFF	TGTGCCAGCAGTGGACAGGGGTCAACTAATGAAAAACTGTTTTTT
few	TRBV6-5	TRBJ1-6	TRBD1	CASIPAGGWSPLHF	TGTGCCAGCATCCCGGCAGGGGGATGGTCACCCCTCCACTTT
-	TRBV7-8	TRBJ2-6	TRBD1	CASSPKIGTGNSGANVLTF	TGTGCCAGCAGCCCTAAAATTGGGACAGGAAACTCTGGGGCCAACGTCCTGACTTTC
-	TRBV6-5	TRBJ1-2	-	CASSKSEGLYGYTF	TGTGCCAGCAGCAAGTCGGAGGGTCTCTATGGCTACACCTTC
-	TRBV7-3	TRBJ1-1	-	CASSFGGLNTEAFF	TGTGCCAGCAGCTTCGGCGGGTTAAACACTGAAGCTTTCTTT
once	TRBV5-6	TRBJ1-1	-	CASSPRTRNTEAFF	TGTGCCAGCAGCCCCAGGACAAGGAACACTGAAGCTTTCTTT
-	TRBV7-6	TRBJ1-1	-	CASSPGENTEAFF	TGTGCCAGCAGCCCCGGGGAGAACACTGAAGCTTTCTTT
-	TRBV3-1/TRBV3-2	TRBJ1-4	-	CASSQDIGGLTNEKLFF	TGTGCCAGCAGCCAAGATATTGGGGGGTTGACTAATGAAAAACTGTTTTTT
-	TRBV2	TRBJ1-3	-	CASSEWGAIYF	TGTGCCAGCAGTGAATGGGGGGCCATATATTTT
-	TRBV5-1	TRBJ1-1	-	CASSFHPQENTEAFF	TGCGCCAGCAGCTTTCACCCACAGGAGAACACTGAAGCTTTCTTT
-	TRBV6-5	TRBJ1-1	TRBD1	CASSYNRGRNTEAFF	TGTGCCAGCAGTTACAACAGGGGGCGAAACACTGAAGCTTTCTTT
-	TRBV28	TRBJ1-4	-	CASSFGGSTSEKLFF	TGTGCCAGCAGTTTCGGCGGGAGTACGAGTGAAAAACTGTTTTTT
-	TRBV2	TRBJ1-5	-	CASSVQGIRQPQHF	TGTGCCAGCAGTGTGCAGGGAATAAGGCAGCCCCAGCATTTT
-	TRBV21-1	TRBJ1-6	-	CASSIKAGGQSPLHF	TGTGCCAGCAGCATTAAAGCAGGGGGTCAATCACCCCTCCACTTT